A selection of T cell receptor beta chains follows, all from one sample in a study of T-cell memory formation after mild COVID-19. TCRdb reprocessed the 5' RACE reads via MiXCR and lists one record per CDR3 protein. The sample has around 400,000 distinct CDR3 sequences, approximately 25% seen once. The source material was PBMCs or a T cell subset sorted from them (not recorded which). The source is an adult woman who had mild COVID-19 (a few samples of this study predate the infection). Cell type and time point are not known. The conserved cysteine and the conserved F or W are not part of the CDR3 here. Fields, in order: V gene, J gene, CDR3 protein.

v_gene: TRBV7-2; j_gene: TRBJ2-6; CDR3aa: ASSFNWVSGANVLT
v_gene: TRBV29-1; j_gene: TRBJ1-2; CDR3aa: SVDPWTGDGYT
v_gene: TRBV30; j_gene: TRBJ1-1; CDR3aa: AWSLTGAPGGAF
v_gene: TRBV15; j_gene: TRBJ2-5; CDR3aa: ATSRERETAETQY
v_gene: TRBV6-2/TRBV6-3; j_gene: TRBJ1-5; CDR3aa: ASSFDRRQPQH
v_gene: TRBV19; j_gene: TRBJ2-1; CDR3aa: ASSIDWRQF
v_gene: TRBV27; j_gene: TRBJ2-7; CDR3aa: ASSQSSLAGTLGQY
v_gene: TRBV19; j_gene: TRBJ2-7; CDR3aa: ATSPLTGNEQY
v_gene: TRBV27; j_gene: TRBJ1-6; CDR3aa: ASGNRQGRESPLH
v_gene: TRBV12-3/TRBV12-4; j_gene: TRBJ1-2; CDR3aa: ASRIGRGQQGYT
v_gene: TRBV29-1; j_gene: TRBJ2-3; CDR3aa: SVRVDTQY
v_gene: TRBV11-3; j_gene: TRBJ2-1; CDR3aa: ASRRNSGSGEQF
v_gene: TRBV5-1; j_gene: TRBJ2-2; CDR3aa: ASTRQGEIGELF
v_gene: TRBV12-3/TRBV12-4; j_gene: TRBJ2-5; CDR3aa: ASRTGAREY
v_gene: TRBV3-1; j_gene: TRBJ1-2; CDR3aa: ASSPRGRSYGYT
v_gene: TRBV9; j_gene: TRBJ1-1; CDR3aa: ASSDEAEFQAF
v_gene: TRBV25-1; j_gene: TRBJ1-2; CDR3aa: ASSQGTAYGYT
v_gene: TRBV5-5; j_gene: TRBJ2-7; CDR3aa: ASSWGTGAPEQY
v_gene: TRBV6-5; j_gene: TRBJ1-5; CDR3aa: ASSPLGRRNQPQH